This T cell receptor (beta chain) was sequenced during a study of HIV-infected patients and healthy controls. The repertoire came from unfractionated whole blood and reflected all unsorted peripheral T cells. An approximately 2.6 ml peripheral blood sample was taken for RNA. Germline V gene data show CDR1 as MNHEY and CDR2 as SMNVEV (reference sequence). V shed 2 bases, J shed 9 bases, and the junction held 4 bases outside the gene matches. The CDR3 sequence is 13 residues long. Alpha and beta constant-region primers primed reverse transcription of 500 to 550 ng RNA. Separate chain-specific third strand synthesis with multiplexing indices produced the alpha and beta libraries. A single primer pair per chain amplified all rearrangements, with per-molecule barcodes. Ligation attached cDNA to a 5' RACE adapter that carried a random hexamer and SP2 site. A short first PCR added P5 and P7 adapter elements and a second index. In TCRdb, the 5' RACE reads were re-called with MiXCR into one record per CDR3 protein. The table includes 15,000 to 20,000 distinct CDR3 sequences, approximately 9.6% detected once.

At least ten counts were recorded for this clonotype. The source of this sequence is an adult in good health. Specimen: blood. The rearrangement joins TRBV27 to TRBJ2-1; 7 bases line up with TRBD1. DNA for the CDR3: TGTGCCAGCAGTTTAGGCTACAGGGGTGAGCAGTTCTTC. This sequence encodes CASSLGYRGEQFF.